Listed here is a single TCR beta chain. The repertoire was sequenced with immunoSEQ multiplex PCR; TCRdb's copy has only in-frame clones and lacks some. Among 85,000 to 90,000 clones, approximately 75% were seen once, and the ten largest hold over 13%. It was focal radiation plus CTLA-4 blockade with ipilimumab that patients with chemo-refractory metastatic non-small-cell lung cancer received. This CDR3 is 14 amino acids long. The germline CDR1 and CDR2 sequences are MNHNS and SASEGT. Between the trimmed V and J ends, which lost 2 bases and 8 bases, there was a span of 15 bases. This entry is derived from a study of radiotherapy plus CTLA-4 blockade in lung cancer.

V is TRBV6-1 and J is TRBJ1-2, with D perhaps TRBD1 (5 bases). This material consisted of peripheral blood, taken from a patient treated with radiotherapy plus ipilimumab. The receptor comes from a human donor with non-small cell lung cancer that progressed on radiotherapy plus ipilimumab. CDR3 nucleotides: TGTGCCAGCAGTGAATGGGGAAGGGAGGGGGGCTACACCTTC. Translated, it gives CASSEWGREGGYTF.